This is a list of T cell receptor beta chains from one sample in a study of technical replicates of blood from a few donors. Method: immunoSEQ multiplex PCR; TCRdb's copy keeps in-frame clones and lacks some. The top ten hold 0.36% of the sample, which has approximately 81,000 clones, 90% to 96% seen once. What was sequenced was T cells isolated from PBMCs. These receptors came from a human donor in good health. CDR3s include the opening cysteine and the closing phenylalanine or tryptophan. A D gene is named only where the DNA matches it firmly. Rows give clone size only sometimes, using once, few, many, or a class for an expanded clone.

abundance,len,d_gene,v_gene,j_gene,CDR3nt,CDR3aa
-,14,-,TRBV4-2,TRBJ1-5,TGTGCCAGCAGCCCGGCAGGGGATTATCAGCCCCAGCATTTT,CASSPAGDYQPQHF
once,16,TRBD1,TRBV19,TRBJ1-5,TGTGCCAGTAGTATCATGAGACAGGGCAACAATCAGCCCCAGCATTTT,CASSIMRQGNNQPQHF
-,14,-,TRBV28,TRBJ2-7,TGTGCCAGCAGTTTAGGAGACCCCGCCTACGAGCAGTACTTC,CASSLGDPAYEQYF
-,13,-,TRBV7-9,TRBJ1-4,TGTGCCAGCAGCGGCGGATTGGCTGAAAAACTGTTTTTT,CASSGGLAEKLFF
-,17,TRBD2,TRBV10-3,TRBJ2-1,TGTGCCATCAGTGAGTCGAAAGTACTAGCGGGAGGAGGTGAGCAGTTCTTC,CAISESKVLAGGGEQFF
-,15,-,TRBV11-3,TRBJ1-5,TGTGCCAGCAGCTTAGCCAGGGTAACTAATCAGCCCCAGCATTTT,CASSLARVTNQPQHF
once,14,-,TRBV5-6,TRBJ2-7,TGTGCCAGCAGCTTGGTGGACAGTTTTCACGAGCAGTACTTC,CASSLVDSFHEQYF
-,14,-,TRBV2,TRBJ2-5,TGTGCCAGCAGTGGGGGCAGGGAACAAGAGACCCAGTACTTC,CASSGGREQETQYF
-,15,-,TRBV10-3,TRBJ2-7,TGTGCCATCAGTGAGCCAGGGGGACTCTCCTACGAGCAGTACTTC,CAISEPGGLSYEQYF
-,13,-,TRBV6-5,TRBJ1-5,TGTGCCAGCAGCTGGGACATGAATCAGCCCCAGCATTTT,CASSWDMNQPQHF
-,15,TRBD1,TRBV7-8,TRBJ1-5,TGTGCCAGCAGCTTAGAGACAGGGTACGGCCAGCCCCAGCATTTT,CASSLETGYGQPQHF
once,18,-,TRBV13,TRBJ2-5,TGTGCCAGCAGCCTTAGAGCTCCCTGGGCTAGCGTGCAAGAGACCCAGTACTTC,CASSLRAPWASVQETQYF
-,15,-,TRBV5-4,TRBJ2-2,TGTGCCAGCAGCGGATGGGGAGGTGACACCGGGGAGCTGTTTTTT,CASSGWGGDTGELFF
-,15,TRBD2,TRBV27,TRBJ2-5,TGTGCCAGCAGTCCTCTAGCGGGAGGGCCAGAGACCCAGTACTTC,CASSPLAGGPETQYF
-,14,-,TRBV6-1,TRBJ1-3,TGTGCCAGCAGTGAATTCCAGGGGCGAAACACCATATATTTT,CASSEFQGRNTIYF
-,15,TRBD1,TRBV14,TRBJ1-1,TGTGCCAGCCACCCACCGGGACAGGGTCACACTGAAGCTTTCTTT,CASHPPGQGHTEAFF